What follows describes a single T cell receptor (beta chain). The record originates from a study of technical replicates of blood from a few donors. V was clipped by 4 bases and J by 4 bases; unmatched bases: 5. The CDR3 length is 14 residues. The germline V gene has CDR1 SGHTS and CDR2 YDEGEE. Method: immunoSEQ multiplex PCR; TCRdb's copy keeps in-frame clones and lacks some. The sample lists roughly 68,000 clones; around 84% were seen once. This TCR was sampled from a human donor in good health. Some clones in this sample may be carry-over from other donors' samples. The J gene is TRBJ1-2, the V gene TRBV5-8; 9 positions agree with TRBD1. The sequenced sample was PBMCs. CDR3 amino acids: CASSNGQGPYGYTF. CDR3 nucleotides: TGTGCCAGCAGCAACGGACAGGGGCCCTATGGCTACACCTTC.